These 21 T cell receptor beta chains were all obtained from the same sample, sequenced in a study of OX40 agonist ivuxolimab in advanced cancers. The protocol was immunoSEQ multiplex PCR, while the TCRdb copy is restricted to in-frame clones and leaves out a portion. Of about 100,000 clones listed, roughly 91% were seen once; the top ten hold around 1.5%. Here the sequenced sample was CD4+ or CD8+ T cells sorted from blood, taken in a trial of the OX40 agonist ivuxolimab. These receptors were collected from an adult with an advanced solid tumor such as melanoma, head and neck, liver or kidney cancer.

This sequence joins TRBV29-1 and TRBJ2-1, with 11 bases fitting TRBD2. Trimming took 6 bases from V and 6 from J; bases not matched to a gene: 7. Germline lookup yields CDR1 SQVTM and CDR2 ANQGSEA. The CDR3 extends over 14 amino acids. CDR3 in amino acids: CSVDTSGRRNEQFF. In DNA, the CDR3 is TGCAGCGTCGACACTAGCGGGAGACGCAATGAGCAGTTCTTC.

This chain links TRBV9 with TRBJ2-7; TRBD2 matches 14 bases. Germline-derived CDR1 and CDR2 are SGDLS and YYNGEE. The CDR3 totals 18 residues. Trimming cost V 4 bases and J 5 bases; bases outside gene matches: 14. CDR3 sequence: CASSSRLAGGPVADEQYF. The CDR3 nucleotides are TGTGCCAGCAGCTCCCGACTAGCGGGAGGGCCGGTCGCTGACGAGCAGTACTTC.

This clone occurred once. The CDR3 bases are TGTGCCAGCTCACCACGGGCTAGCGGATTCTCCTACGAGCAGTACTTC. Its translation: CASSPRASGFSYEQYF. This chain joins TRBV18 and TRBJ2-7; 7 nucleotides line up with TRBD2. Germline V gene data show CDR1 as KGHSH and CDR2 as LQKENI. There are 16 residues in the CDR3. The V and J ends lost 1 base and 0 bases, in that order; junction bases with no gene match: 6.

The CDR3 loop is CASSETGGSTEAFF. DNA for the CDR3: TGTGCCAGCAGTGAGACAGGGGGCTCCACTGAAGCTTTCTTT. V usage is TRBV6-4 and J usage is TRBJ1-1, with 10 bases aligning to TRBD1. This CDR3 comprises 14 residues. The germline V gene has CDR1 MRHNA and CDR2 SNTAGT. Losses at the gene ends were 3 bases for V and 4 bases for J; bases not matched to a gene: 2.

V gene TRBV30 combines with J gene TRBJ1-2; D unclear. Trimming removed 0 bases at V and 0 bases at J, with 11 bases between. This CDR3 has 15 amino acids. CDR1 and CDR2 from the germline V gene are GTSNPN and SVGIG (reference sequence). In DNA, the CDR3 is TGTGCCTGGAGTGTATCTCCGGCCGCTAACTATGGCTACACCTTC. Protein sequence: CAWSVSPAANYGYTF.

The chain combines TRBV18 with TRBJ1-2; the D gene is possibly TRBD1 (6 bases). The CDR3 consists of 16 residues. Trimming pared 4 bases from V and 4 bases from J, leaving 19 bases between. CDR1 and CDR2 from the germline V gene are KGHSH and LQKENI. The CDR3, as DNA: TGTGCCAGCTCACTGGGACCCACAGGGCAGGGCTATGGCTACACCTTC. It translates to CASSLGPTGQGYGYTF.

The V call is TRBV18, the J call TRBJ2-3; 10 bases align to TRBD2. The V gene's germline CDR1 is KGHSH and CDR2 LQKENI. The CDR3 is 16 amino acids. The junction had 5 bases not matched to a gene; V was cut back by 2 bases and J by 3 bases. The CDR3 loop is CASSPGFSGRTDTQYF. CDR3 in DNA: TGTGCCAGCTCACCAGGTTTTAGCGGGAGGACAGATACGCAGTATTTT.

The chain joins TRBV11-2 to TRBJ2-5; TRBD2 matches at 12 bases. The germline CDR1 and CDR2 sequences are SGHAT and FQNNGV. This CDR3 has 16 amino acids. With 4 bases clipped from V and 5 bases from J, the junction kept 8 bases outside the gene matches. CDR3 in amino acids: CASSWGTSGFGETQYF. The CDR3 nucleotides read TGTGCCAGCAGCTGGGGGACTAGCGGGTTCGGTGAGACCCAGTACTTC.

This clone was observed a single time. This sequence joins TRBV7-2 and TRBJ1-2; no firm D call. The length of the CDR3 is 14 residues. Trimming shortened V by 3 bases and J by 7 bases, and 15 bases separated the two germline ends. The germline V gene encodes CDR1 SGHTA and CDR2 FQGNSA. The CDR3 coding sequence is TGTGCCAGCAGCTTCCGGCGGGGAACTGCTGGCTACACCTTC. This codes for CASSFRRGTAGYTF.

The chain joins TRBV15 to TRBJ2-5; D gene unclear. The V gene lost 0 bases and the J gene lost 5 bases, with 13 bases spanning the gap. Germline CDR1 is LNHNV and CDR2 is YYDKDF (reference sequence). The length of the CDR3 is 15 residues. CDR3 loop: CATSRDNTPRETQYF. The CDR3 DNA is TGTGCCACCAGCAGAGATAATACACCGAGGGAGACCCAGTACTTC.

The chain joins TRBV2 to TRBJ2-3; TRBD2 might be the D (5 bases). The CDR3 is made up of 16 amino acids. The germline V gene has CDR1 SNHLY and CDR2 FYNNEI. Deletions cut 3 bases from V and 3 bases from J, with 16 bases between. DNA for the CDR3: TGTGCCAGCAGTGACGGAGCGGAAATAAGGACAGATACGCAGTATTTT. Residues: CASSDGAEIRTDTQYF.

The chain uses TRBV19 and TRBJ2-5, with TRBD1 matching 11 bases. This CDR3 comprises 16 residues. The V and J ends lost 5 bases and 2 bases, in that order; junction bases with no gene match: 7. Germline lookup yields CDR1 LNHDA and CDR2 SQIVND (reference sequence). CDR3 coding DNA: TGTGCCAGTAGTCTAATGGGACAGGGGGGACAAGAGACCCAGTACTTC. Residues: CASSLMGQGGQETQYF.

For the CDR3, the DNA is TGTGCCAGCAGTGACTCCTCGAAGGGTTCCTATGGCTACACCTTC. This codes for CASSDSSKGSYGYTF. This chain connects TRBV6-4 to TRBJ1-2; D is undetermined. This CDR3 has 15 residues. CDR1 and CDR2 (germline): MRHNA, SNTAGT. V dropped 0 bases and J dropped 4 bases, with 12 bases sitting between them.

This sequence joins TRBV21-1 and TRBJ2-1; the table's D gene call, TRBD2, was not cross checked with the DNA. TRBV21-1 is classified as a pseudogene. The CDR3 runs to 18 residues. The CDR3 DNA reads TGTGCCAGCAGCACAGGCTGGCGTAGCGGGAGCTCGGGAAATGAGCAGTTCTTC. Translation gives CASSTGWRSGSSGNEQFF.

The rearrangement uses TRBV7-9 and TRBJ1-2; D not certain. The germline V and J ends were trimmed by 0 bases and 8 bases, with 4 bases remaining between them. The germline gives CDR1 SEHNR, CDR2 FQNEAQ (reference sequence). The CDR3 runs 11 residues. Here the CDR3 DNA reads TGTGCCAGCAGCTTAGCTTGGGGCTACACCTTC. Encoded protein: CASSLAWGYTF.

This chain uses TRBV12-5 with TRBJ2-6; TRBD1 is a possible D gene (5 bases). Germline lookup yields CDR1 LGHNT and CDR2 FRNRAP. V lost 1 base and J 4 bases, leaving 8 bases between the germline ends. This CDR3 contains 15 residues. The CDR3 bases are TGTGCTAGTGGTTTGGCAGGGCGGGGGGCCAACGTCCTGACTTTC. Its translation: CASGLAGRGANVLTF.

V is TRBV6-1 and J is TRBJ1-3; a weak D match, TRBD1 (6 bases). Germline-derived CDR1 and CDR2 are MNHNS and SASEGT. The length of the CDR3 is 15 residues. Trimming left V 7 bases short and J 7 bases short, with 20 bases between. CDR3 DNA sequence: TGTGCCAGCACCACGCAAACAGGGTTATCGAACACCATATATTTT. This codes for CASTTQTGLSNTIYF.

The chain couples TRBV5-1 to TRBJ2-7, with D perhaps TRBD2 (5 bases). Trimming left V 4 bases short and J 3 bases short, with 14 bases between. Germline CDR1 SGHRS, CDR2 YFSETQ. CDR3 length: 14 residues. The CDR3 protein is CASSRDTAIYEQYF. The CDR3 nucleotides read TGCGCCAGCAGCCGGGATACAGCGATCTACGAGCAGTACTTC.

The chain combines TRBV4-3 with TRBJ1-2; D perhaps matches TRBD1 (5 bases). V was trimmed by 0 bases and J by 4 bases, leaving 15 bases between them. Germline V gene lookup returns CDR1 LGHNA and CDR2 YSLEER. The CDR3 extends over 16 amino acids. DNA of the CDR3: TGCGCCAGCAGCCAAGATTACCTCCAGGGCAGCTATGGCTACACCTTC. This translates into CASSQDYLQGSYGYTF.

The chain links TRBV29-1 to TRBJ1-1, with D perhaps matching TRBD1 (5 bases). V was cut by 6 bases and J by 1 base, with 15 bases left in between. The CDR3 totals 14 residues. Germline CDR1 is SQVTM and CDR2 is ANQGSEA. The CDR3, as DNA: TGCAGCGTCCAACGACAGATATCGAACACTGAAGCTTTCTTT. Translation: CSVQRQISNTEAFF.

The chain couples TRBV5-4 to TRBJ2-3; 7 positions agree with TRBD2. CDR1 and CDR2 (germline): SGHNT, YYREEE (reference sequence). V dropped 5 bases and J dropped 1; count of bases not matched to a gene: 7. This CDR3 has 15 residues. The CDR3 coding sequence is TGTGCCAGCAGTTGGACCCGGGGGGGCACAGATACGCAGTATTTT. Amino acid sequence: CASSWTRGGTDTQYF.